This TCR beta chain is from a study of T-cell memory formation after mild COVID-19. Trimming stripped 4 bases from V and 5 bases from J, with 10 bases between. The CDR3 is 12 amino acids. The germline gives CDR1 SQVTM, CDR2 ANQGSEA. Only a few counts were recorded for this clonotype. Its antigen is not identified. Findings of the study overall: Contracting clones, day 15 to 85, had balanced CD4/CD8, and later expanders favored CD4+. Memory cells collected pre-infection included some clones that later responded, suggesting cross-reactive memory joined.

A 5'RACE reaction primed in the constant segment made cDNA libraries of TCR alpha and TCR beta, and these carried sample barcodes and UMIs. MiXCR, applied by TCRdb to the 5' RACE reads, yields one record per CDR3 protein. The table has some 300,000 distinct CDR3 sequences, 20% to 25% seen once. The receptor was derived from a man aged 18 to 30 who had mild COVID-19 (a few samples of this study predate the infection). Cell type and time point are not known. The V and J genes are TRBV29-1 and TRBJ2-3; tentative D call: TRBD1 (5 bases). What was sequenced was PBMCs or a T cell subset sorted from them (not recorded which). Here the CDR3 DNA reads TGCAGCGTTGTCCAGGGCCTAGATACGCAGTATTTT. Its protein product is CSVVQGLDTQYF.